The present TCR beta chain was sequenced within a study of cytomegalovirus exposure and HLA in healthy donors. Study-wide points: TCR beta sequences numbering 15,000 to 20,000 were associated with HLA alleles at 0.05 false discovery rate in a later analysis.

Worth noting for this clone: Antigen specificity is unknown.

Use of 60 Vbeta and 13 Jbeta primers characterized the PCR. Assay: immunoSEQ multiplex PCR; the TCRdb copy retains only in-frame clones and omits some. This sample yields roughly 130,000 clones, of which roughly 88% are seen a single time; 0.51% belongs to the top ten. Sequencing used PBMCs. This receptor was taken from a woman between 40 and 55 years old in good health and CMV-seronegative.

The CDR3 loop is CASSPMTGSYEQYF. CDR3 bases: TGTGCCAGCAGCCCGATGACAGGAAGCTACGAGCAGTACTTC. The rearrangement links TRBV5-4 to TRBJ2-7, with D perhaps matching TRBD1 (6 bases). Germline lookup yields CDR1 SGHNT and CDR2 YYREEE (reference sequence). V was cut by 4 bases and J by 3 bases, with 14 bases left in between. The CDR3 has 14 amino acids.